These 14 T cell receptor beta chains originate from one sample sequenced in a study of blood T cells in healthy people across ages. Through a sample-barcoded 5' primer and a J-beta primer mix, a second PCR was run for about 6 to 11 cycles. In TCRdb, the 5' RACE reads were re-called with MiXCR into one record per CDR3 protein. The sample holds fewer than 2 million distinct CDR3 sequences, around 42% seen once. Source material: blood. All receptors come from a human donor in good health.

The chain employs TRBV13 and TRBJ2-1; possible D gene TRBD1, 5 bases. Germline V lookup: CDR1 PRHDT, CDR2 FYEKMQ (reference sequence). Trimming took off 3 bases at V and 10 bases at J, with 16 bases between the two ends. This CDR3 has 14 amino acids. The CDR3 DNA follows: TGTGCCAGCAGCTTGACAGAGAACGGCTACGAGCAGTTCTTC. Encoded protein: CASSLTENGYEQFF.

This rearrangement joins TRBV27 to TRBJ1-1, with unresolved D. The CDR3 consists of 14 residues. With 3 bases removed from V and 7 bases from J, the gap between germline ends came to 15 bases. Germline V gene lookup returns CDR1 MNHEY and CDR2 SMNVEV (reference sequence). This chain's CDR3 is CASSLSGIGYEAFF. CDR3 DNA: TGTGCCAGCAGTTTGAGTGGGATTGGGTATGAAGCTTTCTTT.

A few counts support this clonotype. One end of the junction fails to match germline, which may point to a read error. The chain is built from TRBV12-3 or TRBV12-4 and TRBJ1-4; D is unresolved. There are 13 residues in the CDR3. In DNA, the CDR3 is TGTGCCAGCACCTTCGGGCGGCGAGAAAAACCGTTTTTT. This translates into CASTFGRREKPFF.

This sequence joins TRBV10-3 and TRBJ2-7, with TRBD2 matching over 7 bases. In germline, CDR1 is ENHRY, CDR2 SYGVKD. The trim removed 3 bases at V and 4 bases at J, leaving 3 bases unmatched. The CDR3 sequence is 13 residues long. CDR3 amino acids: CAISDIGGYEQYF. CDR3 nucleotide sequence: TGTGCCATCAGTGATATCGGGGGGTACGAGCAGTACTTC.

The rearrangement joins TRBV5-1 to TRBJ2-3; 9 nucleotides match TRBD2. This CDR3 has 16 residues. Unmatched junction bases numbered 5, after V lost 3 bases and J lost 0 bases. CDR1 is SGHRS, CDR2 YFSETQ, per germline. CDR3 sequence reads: CASSSGSGGSTDTQYF. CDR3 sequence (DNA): TGCGCCAGCAGCTCTGGTAGCGGGGGCAGCACAGATACGCAGTATTTT. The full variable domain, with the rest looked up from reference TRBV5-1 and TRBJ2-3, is KAGVTQTPRYLIKTRGQQVTLSCSPISGHRSVSWYQQTPGQGLQFLFEYFSETQRNKGNFPGRFSGRQFSNSRSEMNVSTLELGDSALYLCASSSGSGGSTDTQYFGPGTRLTVL.

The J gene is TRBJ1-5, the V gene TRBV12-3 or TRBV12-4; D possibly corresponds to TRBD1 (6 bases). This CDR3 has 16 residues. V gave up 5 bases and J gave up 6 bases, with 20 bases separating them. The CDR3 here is CASSNMTGWYLQPQHF. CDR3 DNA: TGTGCCAGCAGTAACATGACAGGCTGGTATCTTCAGCCCCAGCATTTT.

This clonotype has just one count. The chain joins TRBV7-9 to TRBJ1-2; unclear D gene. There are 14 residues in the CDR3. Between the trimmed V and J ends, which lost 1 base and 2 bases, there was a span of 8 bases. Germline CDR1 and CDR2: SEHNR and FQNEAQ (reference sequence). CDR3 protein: CASSLVQLNYGYTF. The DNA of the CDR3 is TGTGCCAGCAGCTTAGTTCAACTAAACTATGGCTACACCTTC. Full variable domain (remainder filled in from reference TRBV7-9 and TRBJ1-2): DTGVSQNPRHKITKRGQNVTFRCDPISEHNRLYWYRQTLGQGPEFLTYFQNEAQLEKSRLLSDRFSAERPKGSFSTLEIQRTEQGDSAMYLCASSLVQLNYGYTFGSGTRLTVV.

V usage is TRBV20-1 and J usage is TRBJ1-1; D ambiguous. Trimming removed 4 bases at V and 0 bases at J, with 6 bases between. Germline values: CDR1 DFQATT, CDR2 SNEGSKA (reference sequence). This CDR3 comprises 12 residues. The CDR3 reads CSANDMNTEAFF. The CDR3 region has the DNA TGCAGTGCTAATGACATGAACACTGAAGCTTTCTTT.

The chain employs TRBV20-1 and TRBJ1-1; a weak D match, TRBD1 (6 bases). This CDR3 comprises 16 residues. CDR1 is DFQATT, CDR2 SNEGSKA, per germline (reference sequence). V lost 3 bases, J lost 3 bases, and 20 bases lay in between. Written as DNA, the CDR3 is TGCAGTGCTAGGCCCCTAAACAGGGTAGGGGACACTGAAGCTTTCTTT. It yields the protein CSARPLNRVGDTEAFF.

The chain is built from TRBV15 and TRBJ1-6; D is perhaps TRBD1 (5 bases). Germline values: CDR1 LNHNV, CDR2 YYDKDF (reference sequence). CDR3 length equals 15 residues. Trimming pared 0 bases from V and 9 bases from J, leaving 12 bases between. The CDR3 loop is CATSRDGHTGSPLHF. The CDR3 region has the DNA TGTGCCACCAGCAGAGATGGACATACCGGTTCACCCCTCCACTTT.

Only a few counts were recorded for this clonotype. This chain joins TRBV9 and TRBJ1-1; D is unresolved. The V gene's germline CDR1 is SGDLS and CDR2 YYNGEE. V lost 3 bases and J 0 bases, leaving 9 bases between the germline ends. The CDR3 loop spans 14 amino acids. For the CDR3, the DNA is TGTGCCAGCAGCGGGACTGGGGTGAACACTGAAGCTTTCTTT. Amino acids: CASSGTGVNTEAFF.

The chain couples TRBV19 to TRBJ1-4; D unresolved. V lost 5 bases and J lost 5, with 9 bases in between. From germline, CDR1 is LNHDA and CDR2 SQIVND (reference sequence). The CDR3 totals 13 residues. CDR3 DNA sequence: TGTGCCAGTAGTCCCGGGGTGAATGAAAAACTGTTTTTT. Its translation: CASSPGVNEKLFF.

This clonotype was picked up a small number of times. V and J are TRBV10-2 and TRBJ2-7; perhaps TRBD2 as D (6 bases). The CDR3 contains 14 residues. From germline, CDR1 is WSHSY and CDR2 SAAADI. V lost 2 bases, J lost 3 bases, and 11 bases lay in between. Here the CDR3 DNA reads TGCGCCAGCAGTGAGATGCGGGGCTTCTACGAGCAGTACTTC. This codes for CASSEMRGFYEQYF.

DNA for the CDR3: TGTGCCAGCTCACCCGGGACAGGGAAAGTGGGTGAGCAGTACTTC. This translates into CASSPGTGKVGEQYF. J is TRBJ2-7 and V is TRBV18, with 9 bases that match TRBD1. With 3 bases clipped from V and 7 bases from J, the junction kept 10 bases outside the gene matches. From germline, CDR1 is KGHSH and CDR2 LQKENI. This CDR3 has 15 amino acids. Supplemented by reference TRBV18 and TRBJ2-7, the full variable domain reads NAGVMQNPRHLVRRRGQEARLRCSPMKGHSHVYWYRQLPEEGLKFMVYLQKENIIDESGMPKERFSAEFPKEGPSILRIQQVVRGDSAAYFCASSPGTGKVGEQYFGPGTRLTVT.